This TCR beta chain appears in the sequencing data of a study of CD8 T cells in Susac syndrome. V lost 4 bases, J lost 5 bases, and 5 bases stayed unmatched. Germline assignment: CDR1 SGHRS and CDR2 YFSETQ. This CDR3 region has 13 residues. Roughly 0.45 to 1 ug RNA was reverse transcribed with random hexamers. Via MiXCR, TCRdb re-called the immunoSEQ multiplex PCR reads, giving one row per CDR3 protein. Of about 190,000 distinct CDR3 sequences in the sample, 85% to 95% were seen once. The material sequenced was CD4+ T cells from PBMCs. The origin of this receptor is a human donor in good health. J is TRBJ2-5 and V is TRBV5-1, with 7 bases that match TRBD1. For the CDR3, the DNA is TGCGCCAGCAGCCTGACAGGGTCGGAGACCCAGTACTTC. Residues: CASSLTGSETQYF. Variable domain in full (rest from reference TRBV5-1 and TRBJ2-5): KAGVTQTPRYLIKTRGQQVTLSCSPISGHRSVSWYQQTPGQGLQFLFEYFSETQRNKGNFPGRFSGRQFSNSRSEMNVSTLELGDSALYLCASSLTGSETQYFGPGTRLLVL.